The present T cell receptor beta chain was sequenced within a study of early T cells in non-severe SARS-CoV-2 infection (dated by TCRdb to 2020 to 2023). Context from the whole study: TCR sequencing used bulk RNA from unsorted whole blood, so alpha and beta chains could not be paired.

The library was produced with 5' RACE. TCRdb records NextSeq 500 as the sequencer. In the TCR library protocol, unique molecular identifiers were attached to individual cDNA molecules to correct for PCR bias and sequencing error. Both TCR alpha and beta chains were sequenced, and tight co-correlation was observed between alpha and beta sequence abundances in each sample. As for how the authors treated the data: V gene, J gene and CDR3 annotation of TCR sequences was performed with Decombinator V4. TCRs were defined as expanded if a significant change between any two time points was detected under a Poisson model with p below 0.0001. TCR abundances were normalised to the total number of TCRs sequenced in each sample and reported as counts per million. TRAV1-2 paired with TRAJ12, TRAJ20 or TRAJ33 defined MAIT TCRs, while TRAV10 paired with TRAJ18 defined iNKT TCRs. VDJdb, accessed on 1 November 2021, was searched for TCRs annotated for CMV, EBV and SARS-CoV-2, and TCRs annotated for more than one antigen were excluded. The public reads were reanalyzed by TCRdb: fastp trimming at Q25, MiXCR alignment, in-frame beta chains only. Duplicate CDR3 protein sequences are folded into a single record with the most common DNA and genes. TCRdb, not the original authors, processed these V and J calls. This sample is represented by fewer than 85,000 distinct CDR3 sequences; approximately 15% of them were singletons. About 2.6% of the sample is taken by the ten largest.

Looking up the germline V gene (reference sequence) yields CDR1 SEHNR and CDR2 FQNEAQ. The germline V end is reduced by 5 bases and the J end by 5 bases; junction bases left unmatched: 12. From the cysteine up to the phenylalanine, the CDR3 has a length of 18 residues. The read is trimmed to its CDR3 DNA, 54 bases read in frame from base 1. This clonotype has more than one count but fewer than ten. The clone's antigen remains unknown. No clone much larger than this one lies a single base away; base qualities are absent. Set within a cohort of healthcare workers in London, UK, this nested case-control study involved weekly PCR testing of nasopharyngeal swabs along with blood sampling. Healthcare workers were enrolled in the week of the UK lockdown, from 23 to 31 March 2020, and were followed every week for up to roughly 15 weeks. Findings and caveats that apply to the study as a whole: VDJdb matching was skewed toward anti-spike CD8 responses and likely underestimated virus-specific expansions, missing private and CD4 specificities.

Specimen: whole blood. The chain is assembled from TRBV7-9 and TRBJ2-2, and 12 junction bases match TRBD1. This receptor was taken from an adult who was a healthcare worker with PCR-confirmed SARS-CoV-2 infection or an uninfected control (not recorded which). The CDR3 loop reads CASSLGGTGGRKTGELFF. The sequenced DNA: TGTGCCAGCAGCCTCGGCGGGACAGGGGGCAGGAAAACCGGGGAGCTGTTTTTT. Extended through the reference TRBV7-9 and TRBJ2-2 proteins, this CDR3 yields the full variable domain: DTGVSQNPRHKITKRGQNVTFRCDPISEHNRLYWYRQTLGQGPEFLTYFQNEAQLEKSRLLSDRFSAERPKGSFSTLEIQRTEQGDSAMYLCASSLGGTGGRKTGELFFGEGSRLTVL.